Sequencing of this TCR beta chain was carried out in a study of blood T cells in healthy people across ages. On the study more broadly: Template switching picked up about one barcoded beta molecule for each two T cells.

About this clonotype: Its antigen is as yet unknown.

General study findings and limits: Unsorted PBMC input precluded a conclusive naive versus antigen-experienced comparison.

A J-beta primer mix and a sample-barcoded 5' primer were used in a second PCR of about 6 to 12 cycles. One entry per CDR3 protein results from TCRdb running MiXCR on the 5' RACE reads. Among roughly 1,700,000 distinct CDR3 sequences listed, about 28% were seen once. The V gene's germline CDR1 is GTSNPN and CDR2 SVGIG (reference sequence). Trimming stripped 3 bases from V and 6 bases from J, with 15 bases between. The CDR3 is made up of 14 amino acids. Sequencing used blood. The rearrangement joins TRBV30 to TRBJ1-5; perhaps TRBD1 as D (5 bases). This receptor was obtained from a woman under 40 in good health. CDR3 DNA sequence: TGTGCCTGGAGCTCACCGAGGGGAACTCAGCCCCAGCATTTT. Translation gives CAWSSPRGTQPQHF.